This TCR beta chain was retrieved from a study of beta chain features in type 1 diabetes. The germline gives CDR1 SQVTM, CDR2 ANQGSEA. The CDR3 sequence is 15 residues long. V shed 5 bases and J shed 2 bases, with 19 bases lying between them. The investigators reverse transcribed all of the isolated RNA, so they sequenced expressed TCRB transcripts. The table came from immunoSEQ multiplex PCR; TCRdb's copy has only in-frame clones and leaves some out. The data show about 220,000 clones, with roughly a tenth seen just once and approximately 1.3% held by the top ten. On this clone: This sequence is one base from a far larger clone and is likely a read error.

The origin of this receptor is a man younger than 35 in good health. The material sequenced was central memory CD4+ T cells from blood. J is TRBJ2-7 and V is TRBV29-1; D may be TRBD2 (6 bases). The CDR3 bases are TGCAGCGTTCCCCTCGGGCGGGGCCAAACCTACGAGCAGTACTTC. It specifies CSVPLGRGQTYEQYF.